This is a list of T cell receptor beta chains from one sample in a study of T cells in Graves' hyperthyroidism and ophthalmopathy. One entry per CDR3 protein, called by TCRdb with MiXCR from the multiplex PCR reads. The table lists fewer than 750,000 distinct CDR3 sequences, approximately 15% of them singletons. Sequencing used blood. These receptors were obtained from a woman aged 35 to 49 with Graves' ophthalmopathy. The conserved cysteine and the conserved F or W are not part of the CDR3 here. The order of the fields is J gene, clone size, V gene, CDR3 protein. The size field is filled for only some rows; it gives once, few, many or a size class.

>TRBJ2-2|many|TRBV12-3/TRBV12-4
ASSPGDVTGELF
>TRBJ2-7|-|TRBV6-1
ASRGQQGSYEQY
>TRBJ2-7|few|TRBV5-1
ASLSTSDNPFEQY
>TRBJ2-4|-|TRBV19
ASSNVASGRTNIQY
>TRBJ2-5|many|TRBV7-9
ASSLWTSGRAKETQY
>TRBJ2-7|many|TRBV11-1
ASSTNGGLAGYEQY
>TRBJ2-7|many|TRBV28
ASSLPSSGTSGLYEQY
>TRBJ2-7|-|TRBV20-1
SAELAGGHSYEQY
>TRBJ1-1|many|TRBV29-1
SVIGGTEAF
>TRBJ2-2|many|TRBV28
ASSSGPVTGELF
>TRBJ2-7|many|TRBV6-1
ASRKREGPLSEQY
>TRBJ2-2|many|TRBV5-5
ASSSRAGDYTGELF
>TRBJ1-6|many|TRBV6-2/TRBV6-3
ASSYGFGYSYNSPLH
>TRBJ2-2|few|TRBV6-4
ASSAWGLAGVGPGELF
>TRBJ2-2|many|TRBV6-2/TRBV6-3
ASSYARGVRTGSNTGELF
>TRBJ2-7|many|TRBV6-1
ASRTTSGSYYEQY
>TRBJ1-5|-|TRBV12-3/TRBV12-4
ASSNDRRNQPQH
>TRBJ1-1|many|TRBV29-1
SVGPPGGAWNTEAF
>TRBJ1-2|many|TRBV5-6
ASRAGTAYYGYT
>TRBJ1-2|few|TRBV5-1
ASSLDTGQDYGYT
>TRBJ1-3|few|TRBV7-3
ASSLRWSNGNTIY
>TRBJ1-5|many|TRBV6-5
ATAYGAVGISNQPQH
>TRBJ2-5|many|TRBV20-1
SAQAGGPVETQY
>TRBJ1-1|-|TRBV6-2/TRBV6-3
ASSYRSGDRVTEAF
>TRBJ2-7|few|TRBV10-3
AISDPRTREQY
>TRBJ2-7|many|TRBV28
ASKKRETSYEQY
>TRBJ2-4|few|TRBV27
ASGHNPGGNIQY
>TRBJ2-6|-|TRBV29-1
SVEGVASSGANVLT
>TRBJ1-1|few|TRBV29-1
SVESRDRGYFAF
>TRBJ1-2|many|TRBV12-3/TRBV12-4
ASSLVGGRGDYGYT
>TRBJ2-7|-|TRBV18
ASSPGFHEQY
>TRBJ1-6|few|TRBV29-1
SVEGPWDRDIPGVFPLH
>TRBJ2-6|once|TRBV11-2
APGGSGSSGANVLT